This T cell receptor (beta chain) was retrieved from a study of blood T cell repertoires in COVID-19. Study summary: There were acute and convalescent COVID-19 samples, and they came from the United States, Italy and Spain. The cDNA or gDNA used as material had been derived from T cells, B-cell-depleted T cells, or PBMCs.

Generated by immunoSEQ multiplex PCR, the TCRdb table keeps only in-frame clones and is missing some. This table has more than 300,000 clones, roughly 85% appearing once. This CDR3 spans 18 amino acids. V was clipped by 8 bases and J by 10 bases; unmatched bases: 21. Germline CDR1 is MNHEY and CDR2 is SMNVEV (reference sequence). Enrolled through a virtual design, the participants were between roughly 18 and 100 years of age and came from about two dozen US areas. Recovery meant two consecutive negative NP/OP PCR tests, professional clearance, or resolved symptoms. This receptor was obtained from a woman under 40 who had recovered from COVID-19. The chain combines TRBV27 with TRBJ1-6; 9 positions agree with TRBD1. Sequences were obtained from PBMCs or T cells enriched from blood (not recorded which). CDR3 sequence reads: CASGVGDRETIIRSPLHF. The CDR3 coding sequence is TGTGCCAGCGGGGTCGGGGACAGGGAGACTATAATAAGGTCACCCCTCCACTTT.